The source of this TCR beta chain is a study of response to subunit inactivated influenza vaccine (dated by TCRdb to between 2018 and 2020). Concerning the study at large: The study used deep quantitative T cell receptor repertoire profiling to track responses to a trivalent subunit inactivated influenza vaccine. Study-level results and caveats: It was suggested by the authors that each seasonal influenza vaccination may recruit only a limited number of new T cells.

Remarks on this clonotype: The antigen it recognizes is unknown. It has no much larger one-base neighbor in the sample; base qualities were not kept.

Libraries came from RT-PCR. Instrument on record: Illumina HiSeq 2500. Through fastp at Q25 and MiXCR, TCRdb rebuilt clones from the public reads, retaining in-frame beta chains. Under each unique CDR3 protein, matching rows form one entry showing the most common genes and DNA. The sample includes hundreds of thousands of distinct CDR3 sequences, with approximately 13% observed a single time. The leading ten clones occupy 5.5% to 7% of the sample. The sequence came from a man aged 50 to 59 who received an inactivated influenza vaccine. Donor details come from another sample of the same person, matched by shared clones. The sample in question was PBMCs from blood, obtained 14 to 15 days before vaccination.

The CDR3 region reads CASRGNRGHEKLFF. The DNA sequence is as follows: TGTGCCAGCAGAGGTAACAGGGGGCATGAAAAACTGTTTTTT. In this chain, TRBV12-3 or TRBV12-4 is recombined with TRBJ1-4, with 9 junctional bases fitting TRBD1. The CDR3 holds 14 amino acids from the cysteine to the phenylalanine. Only the CDR3 DNA is retained, 42 bases long and in frame from the first base. From V the trimming removes 6 bases and from J it removes 6 bases, while the gene matches leave 5 bases of the junction unaccounted for.